This TCR beta chain was recovered during a study of blood T cell repertoires in COVID-19. As for the study in general: The origin of the acute and convalescent COVID-19 samples was the United States, Italy and Spain. Sources were T cells, B-cell-depleted T cells, or PBMCs; the material itself was cDNA or gDNA.

This CDR3 has 11 amino acids. Germline V CDR1 and CDR2: DFQATT, SNEGSKA (reference sequence). Only a few counts were recorded for this clone. The junction departs from germline at one end; a sequencing error may be responsible. In the authors' workflow: Nucleated cell counts were estimated from reference gene primer amplification. The repertoire was sequenced with immunoSEQ multiplex PCR; TCRdb's copy has only in-frame clones and lacks some. V and J calls and clone size are as listed in that table; D and trimming were resolved from the DNA. The sample records tens of thousands of clones, 65% to 85% being singletons.

What was sequenced was peripheral blood. This TCR came from a man older than 75 with active or convalescent COVID-19. The chain uses TRBV20-1 and TRBJ2-3, with 13 nucleotides matching TRBD2. CDR3 DNA: TGCAGTGCTGGACGGACTAGCGGGAGTCATTTT. As protein: CSAGRTSGSHF.